This T cell receptor (beta chain) was found in a study of response to subunit inactivated influenza vaccine. Study results and caveats: The authors offered the suggestion that each seasonal influenza vaccination recruits few new T cells.

From the RT-PCR reads, TCRdb called clonotypes with MiXCR, one entry per CDR3 protein. Among a few hundred thousand distinct CDR3 sequences listed, around 13% were seen once. This clonotype was observed a handful of times. Its antigen remains unknown. Germline assignment: CDR1 MNHNS and CDR2 SASEGT. The V gene end was trimmed by 6 bases and the J gene end by 5 bases; junction bases not matched to a gene: 7. This CDR3 has 14 amino acids. Sequenced here: PBMCs from blood, sampled 11 to 12 days after vaccination. This chain links TRBV6-1 with TRBJ2-5; TRBD1 agrees at 9 bases. The receptor's source is a man aged 45-60 years who received an inactivated influenza vaccine. The CDR3 loop is CASRQDRGRETQYF. CDR3 coding DNA: TGTGCCAGCAGGCAAGACAGGGGGAGGGAGACCCAGTACTTC.